This TCR beta chain stems from a study of blood T cell repertoires in COVID-19. Here immunoSEQ multiplex PCR was the method, and the copy in TCRdb shows in-frame clones only, minus some. Among about 440,000 clones listed, about 90% were seen once. After removal of 3 bases from V and 0 bases from J, the junction contained 8 bases not matched to a gene. The germline V gene encodes CDR1 SEHNR and CDR2 FQNEAQ (reference sequence). The CDR3 spans 17 residues. Enrollees, roughly 18 to 89 years old, lived in 24 US areas. The sample was PBMCs or T cells enriched from blood (not recorded which). The chain has TRBV7-9 and TRBJ1-5; 7 positions agree with TRBD1. This TCR derives from a man younger than 35 who had recovered from COVID-19. CDR3 sequence reads: CASSLGYRGPSNQPQHF. The CDR3 DNA is TGTGCCAGCAGCTTGGGGTACAGGGGTCCTAGCAATCAGCCCCAGCATTTT.